This T cell receptor beta chain came from a study of blood T cell repertoires in COVID-19. Enrollment of patients from Seattle took place during active infection, with longitudinal follow-up. The CDR3 length is 15 residues. The V gene's germline CDR1 is SGHDT and CDR2 YYEEEE. V was clipped by 3 bases and J by 4 bases; unmatched bases: 8. Produced via immunoSEQ multiplex PCR; TCRdb's table is partial and in-frame only. This sample has about 170,000 clones; about 90% occur once, and the top ten carry 4.8%. The V call is TRBV5-6, the J call TRBJ1-2; 8 nucleotides agree with TRBD1. The TCR was taken from a man younger than 45 with COVID-19, enrolled during active disease. The specimen sequenced was peripheral blood. Here the CDR3 DNA reads TGTGCCAGCAGCTCAGAGACAGGGGTCGTCTATGGCTACACCTTC. This codes for CASSSETGVVYGYTF.